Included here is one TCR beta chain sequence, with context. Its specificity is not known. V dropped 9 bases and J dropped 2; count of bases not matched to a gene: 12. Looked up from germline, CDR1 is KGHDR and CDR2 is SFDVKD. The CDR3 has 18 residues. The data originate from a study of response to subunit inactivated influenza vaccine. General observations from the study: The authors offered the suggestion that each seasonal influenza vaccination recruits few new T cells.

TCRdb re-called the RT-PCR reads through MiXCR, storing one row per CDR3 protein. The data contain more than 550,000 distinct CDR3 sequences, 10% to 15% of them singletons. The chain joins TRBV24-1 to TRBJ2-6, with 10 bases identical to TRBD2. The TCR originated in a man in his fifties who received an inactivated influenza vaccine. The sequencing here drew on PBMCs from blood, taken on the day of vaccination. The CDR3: CATGSDVLAGAGANVLTF. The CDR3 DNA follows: TGTGCCACCGGGTCCGATGTCCTAGCGGGAGCTGGGGCCAACGTCCTGACTTTC.